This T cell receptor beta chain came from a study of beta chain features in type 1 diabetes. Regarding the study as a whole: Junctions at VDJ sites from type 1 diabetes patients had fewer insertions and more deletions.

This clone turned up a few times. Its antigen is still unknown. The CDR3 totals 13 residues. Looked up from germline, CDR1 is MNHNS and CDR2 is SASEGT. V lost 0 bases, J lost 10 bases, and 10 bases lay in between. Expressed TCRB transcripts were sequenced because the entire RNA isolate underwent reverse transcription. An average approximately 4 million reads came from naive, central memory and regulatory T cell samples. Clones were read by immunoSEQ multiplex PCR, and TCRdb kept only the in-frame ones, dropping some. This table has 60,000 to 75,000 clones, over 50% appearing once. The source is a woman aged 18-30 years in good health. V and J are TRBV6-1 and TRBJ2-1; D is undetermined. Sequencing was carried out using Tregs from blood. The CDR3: CASSEARQTEQFF. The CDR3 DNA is TGTGCCAGCAGTGAAGCGCGCCAGACAGAGCAGTTCTTC.